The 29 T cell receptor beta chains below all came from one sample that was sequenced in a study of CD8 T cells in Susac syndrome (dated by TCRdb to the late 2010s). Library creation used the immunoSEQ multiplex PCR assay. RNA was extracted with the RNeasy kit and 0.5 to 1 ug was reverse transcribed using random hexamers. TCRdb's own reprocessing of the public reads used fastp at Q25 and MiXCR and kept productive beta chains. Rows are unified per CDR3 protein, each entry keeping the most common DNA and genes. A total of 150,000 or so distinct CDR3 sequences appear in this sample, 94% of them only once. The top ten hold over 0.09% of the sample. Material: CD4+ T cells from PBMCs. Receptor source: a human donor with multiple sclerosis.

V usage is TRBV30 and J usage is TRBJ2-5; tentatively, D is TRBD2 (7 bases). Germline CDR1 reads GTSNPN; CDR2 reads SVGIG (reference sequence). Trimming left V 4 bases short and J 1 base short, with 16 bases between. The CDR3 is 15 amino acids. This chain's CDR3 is CAWMPTGRGQETQYF. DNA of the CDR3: TGTGCCTGGATGCCCACAGGGAGGGGCCAAGAGACCCAGTACTTC. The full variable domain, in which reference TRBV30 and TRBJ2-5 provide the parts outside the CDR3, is SQTIHQWPATLVQPVGSPLSLECTVEGTSNPNLYWYRQAAGRGLQLLFYSVGIGQISSEVPQNLSASRPQDRQFILSSKKLLLSDSGFYLCAWMPTGRGQETQYFGPGTRLLVL.

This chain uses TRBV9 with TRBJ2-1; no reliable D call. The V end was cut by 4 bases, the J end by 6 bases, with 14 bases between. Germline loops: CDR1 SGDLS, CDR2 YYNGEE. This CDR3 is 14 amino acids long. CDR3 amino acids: CASSPRPSPNEQFF. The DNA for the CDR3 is TGTGCCAGCAGCCCTAGGCCCTCTCCCAATGAGCAGTTCTTC. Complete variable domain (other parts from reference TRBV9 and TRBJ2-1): DSGVTQTPKHLITATGQRVTLRCSPRSGDLSVYWYQQSLDQGLQFLIQYYNGEERAKGNILERFSAQQFPDLHSELNLSSLELGDSALYFCASSPRPSPNEQFFGPGTRLTVL.

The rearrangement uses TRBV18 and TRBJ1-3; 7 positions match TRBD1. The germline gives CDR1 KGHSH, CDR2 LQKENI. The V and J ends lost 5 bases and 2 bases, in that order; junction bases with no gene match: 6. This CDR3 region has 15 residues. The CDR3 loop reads CASSDREKTGNTIYF. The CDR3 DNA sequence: TGTGCCAGCTCAGACAGGGAGAAGACTGGAAACACCATATATTTT.

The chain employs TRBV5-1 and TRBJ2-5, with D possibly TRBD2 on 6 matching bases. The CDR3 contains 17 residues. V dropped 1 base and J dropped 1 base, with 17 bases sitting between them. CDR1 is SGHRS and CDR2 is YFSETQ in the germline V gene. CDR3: CASSLSVNSGVQETQYF. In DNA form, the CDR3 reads TGCGCCAGCAGCTTGTCGGTTAACTCGGGAGTCCAAGAGACCCAGTACTTC. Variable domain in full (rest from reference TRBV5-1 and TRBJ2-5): KAGVTQTPRYLIKTRGQQVTLSCSPISGHRSVSWYQQTPGQGLQFLFEYFSETQRNKGNFPGRFSGRQFSNSRSEMNVSTLELGDSALYLCASSLSVNSGVQETQYFGPGTRLLVL.

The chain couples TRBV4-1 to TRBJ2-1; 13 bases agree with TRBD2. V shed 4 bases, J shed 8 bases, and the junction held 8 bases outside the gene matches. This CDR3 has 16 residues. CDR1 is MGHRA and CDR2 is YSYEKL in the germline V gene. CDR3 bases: TGCGCCAGCAGCCCCCGACTAGCGGGAGGTCTCGATGAGCAGTTCTTC. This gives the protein CASSPRLAGGLDEQFF.

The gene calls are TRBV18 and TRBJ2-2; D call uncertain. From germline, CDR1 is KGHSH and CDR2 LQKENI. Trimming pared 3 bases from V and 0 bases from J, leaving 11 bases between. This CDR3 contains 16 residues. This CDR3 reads CASSPNGNANTGELFF. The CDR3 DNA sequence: TGTGCCAGCTCACCTAATGGGAACGCGAACACCGGGGAGCTGTTTTTT.

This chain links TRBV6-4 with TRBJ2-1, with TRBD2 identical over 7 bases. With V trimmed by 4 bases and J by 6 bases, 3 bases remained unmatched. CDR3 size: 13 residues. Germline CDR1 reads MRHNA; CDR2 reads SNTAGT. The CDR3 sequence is CASSGPGGNEQFF. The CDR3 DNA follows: TGTGCCAGCAGTGGCCCGGGGGGCAATGAGCAGTTCTTC.

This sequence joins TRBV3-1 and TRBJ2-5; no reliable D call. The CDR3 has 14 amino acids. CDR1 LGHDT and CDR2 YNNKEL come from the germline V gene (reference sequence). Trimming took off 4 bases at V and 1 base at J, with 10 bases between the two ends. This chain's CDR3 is CASSRRHVQETQYF. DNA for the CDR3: TGTGCCAGCAGCCGTCGACACGTCCAAGAGACCCAGTACTTC.

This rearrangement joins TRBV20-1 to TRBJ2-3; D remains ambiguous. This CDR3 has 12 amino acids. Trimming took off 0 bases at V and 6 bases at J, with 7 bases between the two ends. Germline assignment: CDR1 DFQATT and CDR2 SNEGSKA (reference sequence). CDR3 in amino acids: CSARDIGDTQYF. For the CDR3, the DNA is TGCAGTGCTAGAGATATTGGGGATACGCAGTATTTT.

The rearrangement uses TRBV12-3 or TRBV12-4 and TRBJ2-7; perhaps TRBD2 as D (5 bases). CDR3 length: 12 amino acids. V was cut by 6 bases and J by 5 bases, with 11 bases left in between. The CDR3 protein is CASSFGGDEQYF. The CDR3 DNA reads TGTGCCAGCAGCTTCGGAGGTGACGAGCAGTACTTC.

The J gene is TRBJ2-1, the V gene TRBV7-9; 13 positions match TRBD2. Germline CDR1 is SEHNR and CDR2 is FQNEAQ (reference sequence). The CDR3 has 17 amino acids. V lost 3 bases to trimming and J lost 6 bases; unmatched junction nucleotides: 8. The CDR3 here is CASSFLGLAGRGNEQFF. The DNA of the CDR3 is TGTGCCAGCAGCTTCCTGGGACTAGCGGGAAGAGGCAATGAGCAGTTCTTC.

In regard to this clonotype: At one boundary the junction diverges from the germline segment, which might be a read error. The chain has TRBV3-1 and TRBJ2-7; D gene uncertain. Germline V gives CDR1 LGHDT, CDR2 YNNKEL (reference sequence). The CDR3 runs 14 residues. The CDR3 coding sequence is TGTGCCAGCAGCCAAGGAATTTTTCGGAGCCCCAACCACTTC. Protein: CASSQGIFRSPNHF.

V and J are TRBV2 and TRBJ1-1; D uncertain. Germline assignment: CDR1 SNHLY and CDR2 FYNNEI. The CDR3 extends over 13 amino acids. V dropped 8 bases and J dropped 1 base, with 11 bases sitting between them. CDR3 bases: TGTGCCAGCTCCCTTTCCTCGAACACTGAAGCTTTCTTT. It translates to CASSLSSNTEAFF.

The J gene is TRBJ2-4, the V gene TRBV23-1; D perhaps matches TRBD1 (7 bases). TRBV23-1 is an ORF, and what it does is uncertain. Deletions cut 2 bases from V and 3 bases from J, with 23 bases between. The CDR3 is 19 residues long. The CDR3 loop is CASSQPDRVGGAVKNIQYF. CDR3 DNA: TGCGCCAGCAGTCAACCTGACAGGGTCGGGGGTGCTGTCAAAAACATTCAGTACTTC.

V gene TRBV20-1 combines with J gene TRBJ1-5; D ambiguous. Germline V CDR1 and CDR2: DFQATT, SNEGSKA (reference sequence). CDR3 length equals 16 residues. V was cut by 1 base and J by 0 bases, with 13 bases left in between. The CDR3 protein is CSARGDVSYSNQPQHF. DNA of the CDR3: TGCAGTGCTAGAGGCGACGTCAGCTATAGCAATCAGCCCCAGCATTTT.

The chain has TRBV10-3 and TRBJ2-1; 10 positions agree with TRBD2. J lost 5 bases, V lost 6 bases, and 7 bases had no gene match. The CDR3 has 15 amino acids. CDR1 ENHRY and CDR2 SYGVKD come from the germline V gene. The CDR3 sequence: CAISASSGSHNEQFF. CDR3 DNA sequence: TGTGCCATCAGCGCCTCTAGCGGGAGTCACAATGAGCAGTTCTTC.

CDR3 protein: CASSVRHSNTEAFF. In nucleotides, the CDR3 is TGTGCCAGCAGCGTACGTCATTCGAACACTGAAGCTTTCTTT. The chain is built from TRBV7-2 and TRBJ1-1; D remains unclear. Trimming pared 5 bases from V and 1 base from J, leaving 11 bases between. The CDR3 runs 14 residues. Germline V gives CDR1 SGHTA, CDR2 FQGNSA.

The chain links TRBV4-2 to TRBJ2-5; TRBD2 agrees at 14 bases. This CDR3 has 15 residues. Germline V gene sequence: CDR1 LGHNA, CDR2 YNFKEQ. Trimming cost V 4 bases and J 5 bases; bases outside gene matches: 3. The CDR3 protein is CASSPGTSGSETQYF. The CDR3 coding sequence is TGTGCCAGCAGCCCCGGGACTAGCGGGAGTGAGACCCAGTACTTC.

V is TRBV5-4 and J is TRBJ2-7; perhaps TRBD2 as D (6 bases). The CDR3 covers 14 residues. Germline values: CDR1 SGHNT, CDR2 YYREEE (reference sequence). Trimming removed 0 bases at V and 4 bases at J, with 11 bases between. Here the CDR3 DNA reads TGTGCCAGCAGCTTGGACGGGAGCGAGTACGAGCAGTACTTC. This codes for CASSLDGSEYEQYF.

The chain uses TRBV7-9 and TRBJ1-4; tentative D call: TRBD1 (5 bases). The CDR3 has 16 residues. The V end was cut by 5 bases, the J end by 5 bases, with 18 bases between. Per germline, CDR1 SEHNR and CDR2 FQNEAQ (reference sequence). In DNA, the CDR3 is TGTGCCAGCAGCGGACCAAGTCAGGGCGGGAATGAAAAACTGTTTTTT. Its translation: CASSGPSQGGNEKLFF.

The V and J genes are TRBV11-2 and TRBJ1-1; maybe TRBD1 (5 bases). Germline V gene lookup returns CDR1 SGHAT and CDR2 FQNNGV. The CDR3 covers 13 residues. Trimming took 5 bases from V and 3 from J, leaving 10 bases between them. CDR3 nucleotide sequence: TGTGCCAGCAGCGAATTCAGGGACACTGAAGCTTTCTTT. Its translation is CASSEFRDTEAFF. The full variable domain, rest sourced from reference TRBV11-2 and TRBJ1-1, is EAGVAQSPRYKIIEKRQSVAFWCNPISGHATLYWYQQILGQGPKLLIQFQNNGVVDDSQLPKDRFSAERLKGVDSTLKIQPAKLEDSAVYLCASSEFRDTEAFFGQGTRLTVV.

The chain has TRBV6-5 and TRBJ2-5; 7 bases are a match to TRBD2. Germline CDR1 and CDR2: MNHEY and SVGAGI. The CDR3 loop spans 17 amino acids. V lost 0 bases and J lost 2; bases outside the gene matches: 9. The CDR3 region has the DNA TGTGCCAGCAGTTACTCGAGGGCGGGAGCGAGTCAAGAGACCCAGTACTTC. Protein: CASSYSRAGASQETQYF.

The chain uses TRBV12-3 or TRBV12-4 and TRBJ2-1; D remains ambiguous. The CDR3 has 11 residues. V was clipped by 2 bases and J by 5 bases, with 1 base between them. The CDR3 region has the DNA TGTGCCAGCAGTTTAAACAATGAGCAGTTCTTC. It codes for CASSLNNEQFF.

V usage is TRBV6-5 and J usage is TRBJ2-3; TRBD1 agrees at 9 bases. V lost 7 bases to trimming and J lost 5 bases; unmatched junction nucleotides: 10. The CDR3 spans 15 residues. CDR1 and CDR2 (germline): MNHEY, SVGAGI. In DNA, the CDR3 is TGTGCCAGCAAAGTCGGGACAGGGTTTGGAGATACGCAGTATTTT. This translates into CASKVGTGFGDTQYF.

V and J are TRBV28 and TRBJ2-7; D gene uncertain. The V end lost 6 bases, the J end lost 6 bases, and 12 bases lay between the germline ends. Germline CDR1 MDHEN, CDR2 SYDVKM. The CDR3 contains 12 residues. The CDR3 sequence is CASSSLTREQYF. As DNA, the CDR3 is TGTGCCAGCAGCTCCCTGACTCGCGAGCAGTACTTC. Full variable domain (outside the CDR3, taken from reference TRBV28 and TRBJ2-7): DVKVTQSSRYLVKRTGEKVFLECVQDMDHENMFWYRQDPGLGLRLIYFSYDVKMKEKGDIPEGYSVSREKKERFSLILESASTNQTSMYLCASSSLTREQYFGPGTRLTVT.

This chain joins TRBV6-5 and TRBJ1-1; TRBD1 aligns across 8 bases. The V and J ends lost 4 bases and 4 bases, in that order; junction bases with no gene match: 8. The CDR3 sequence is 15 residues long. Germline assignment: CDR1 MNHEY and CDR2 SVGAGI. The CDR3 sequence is CASSSWTGSGTEAFF. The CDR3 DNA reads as TGTGCCAGCAGTTCCTGGACAGGGAGCGGCACTGAAGCTTTCTTT.

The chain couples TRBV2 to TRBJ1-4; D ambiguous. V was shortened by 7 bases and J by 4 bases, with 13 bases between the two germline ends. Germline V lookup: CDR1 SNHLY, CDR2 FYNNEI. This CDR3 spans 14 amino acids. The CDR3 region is CASTSEAGNEKLFF. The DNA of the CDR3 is TGTGCCAGCACTTCGGAAGCCGGTAATGAAAAACTGTTTTTT.

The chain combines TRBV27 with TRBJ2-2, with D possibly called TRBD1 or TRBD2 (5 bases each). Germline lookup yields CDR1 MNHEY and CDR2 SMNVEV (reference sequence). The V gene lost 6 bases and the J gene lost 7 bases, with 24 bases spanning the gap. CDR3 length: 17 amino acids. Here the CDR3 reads CASSSARDALSYGELFF. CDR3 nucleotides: TGTGCCAGCAGCTCTGCACGGGACGCCCTAAGTTACGGGGAGCTGTTTTTT.

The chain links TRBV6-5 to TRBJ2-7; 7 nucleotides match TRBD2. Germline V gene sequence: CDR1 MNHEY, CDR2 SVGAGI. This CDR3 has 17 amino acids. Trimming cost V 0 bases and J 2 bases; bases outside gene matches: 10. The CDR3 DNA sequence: TGTGCCAGCAGTTACTCGAGAGGGGCGGGAGTGACCTACGAGCAGTACTTC. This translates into CASSYSRGAGVTYEQYF.